One sample yielded the 18 T cell receptor beta chains listed below, sequenced in a study of early stage breast cancer tumors. Some clones are missing from TCRdb's copy, which holds only in-frame ones; the method was immunoSEQ multiplex PCR. The repertoire has fewer than 70,000 clones, over 80% of them found once; the top ten carry 4% to 5%. Source material: blood. The receptor source for this set is a person aged 35 to 50 with breast cancer.

This clone was recorded only once. This chain connects TRBV5-6 to TRBJ2-7; D is possibly TRBD2 (6 bases). The CDR3 totals 16 residues. From germline, CDR1 is SGHDT and CDR2 YYEEEE. Trimming removed 4 bases at V and 3 bases at J, with 20 bases between. CDR3 nucleotides: TGTGCCAGCAGCACCCAGGGAAGCGGGCCGAACTACGAGCAGTACTTC. Translating gives CASSTQGSGPNYEQYF.

V gene TRBV19 combines with J gene TRBJ2-3; no clear D gene. This CDR3 has 14 residues. Between the trimmed V and J ends, which lost 3 bases and 2 bases, there was a span of 9 bases. Germline loops: CDR1 LNHDA, CDR2 SQIVND (reference sequence). CDR3 sequence: CASSIWPVTDTQYF. Here the CDR3 DNA reads TGTGCCAGTAGTATCTGGCCAGTCACAGATACGCAGTATTTT.

The V and J genes are TRBV28 and TRBJ2-3; D assignment may be TRBD1 or TRBD2 (7 bases each). This CDR3 spans 14 amino acids. Trimming left V 3 bases short and J 3 bases short, with 10 bases between. From germline, CDR1 is MDHEN and CDR2 SYDVKM. The CDR3 here is CASSFRGGTDTQYF. The CDR3 coding sequence is TGTGCCAGCAGTTTCAGGGGGGGGACAGATACGCAGTATTTT. The variable domain in full, with the rest retrieved from reference TRBV28 and TRBJ2-3, is DVKVTQSSRYLVKRTGEKVFLECVQDMDHENMFWYRQDPGLGLRLIYFSYDVKMKEKGDIPEGYSVSREKKERFSLILESASTNQTSMYLCASSFRGGTDTQYFGPGTRLTVL.

The chain recombines TRBV5-5 with TRBJ1-1; D is undetermined. Germline-derived CDR1 and CDR2 are SGHKS and YYEKEE (reference sequence). V lost 4 bases to trimming and J lost 3 bases, with 10 bases between them. CDR3 size: 13 residues. The CDR3 loop is CASSPGRDTEAFF. The CDR3 DNA sequence: TGTGCCAGCAGCCCCGGGAGGGACACTGAAGCTTTCTTT. Supplemented by reference TRBV5-5 and TRBJ1-1, the full variable domain reads DAGVTQSPTHLIKTRGQQVTLRCSPISGHKSVSWYQQVLGQGPQFIFQYYEKEERGRGNFPDRFSARQFPNYSSELNVNALLLGDSALYLCASSPGRDTEAFFGQGTRLTVV.

The CDR3, as DNA: TGCGCCAGCAGCTCACGGGGAGCGAACACCGGGGAGCTGTTTTTT. It yields the protein CASSSRGANTGELFF. The rearrangement uses TRBV5-1 and TRBJ2-2; D possibly corresponds to TRBD2 (5 bases). CDR3 length: 15 amino acids. Germline CDR1 reads SGHRS; CDR2 reads YFSETQ. The germline V and J ends were trimmed by 3 bases and 0 bases, with 9 bases remaining between them. Variable domain in full (rest from reference TRBV5-1 and TRBJ2-2): KAGVTQTPRYLIKTRGQQVTLSCSPISGHRSVSWYQQTPGQGLQFLFEYFSETQRNKGNFPGRFSGRQFSNSRSEMNVSTLELGDSALYLCASSSRGANTGELFFGEGSRLTVL.

The chain uses TRBV18 and TRBJ2-3; D ambiguous. The ends were cut back, 2 bases at V and 6 bases at J, with 15 bases in the middle. This CDR3 has 15 amino acids. Germline V gene data show CDR1 as KGHSH and CDR2 as LQKENI. CDR3 sequence (DNA): TGTGCCAGCTCACCATACGGCGAGGTACTGGATACGCAGTATTTT. The encoded protein is CASSPYGEVLDTQYF.

The rearrangement joins TRBV4-2 to TRBJ2-7; 8 nucleotides line up with TRBD1. J lost 5 bases, V lost 4 bases, and 10 bases had no gene match. The V gene's germline CDR1 is LGHNA and CDR2 YNFKEQ. CDR3 length equals 15 residues. CDR3 amino acids: CASSLGQGISDEQYF. The CDR3 coding sequence is TGTGCCAGCAGCCTTGGACAGGGAATAAGCGACGAGCAGTACTTC.

This chain links TRBV7-9 with TRBJ2-2; D gene ambiguous. Trimming stripped 1 base from V and 1 base from J, with 4 bases between. The germline V gene encodes CDR1 SEHNR and CDR2 FQNEAQ (reference sequence). The CDR3 length is 14 residues. In DNA, the CDR3 is TGTGCCAGCAGCTTAGGCCGGAACACCGGGGAGCTGTTTTTT. Protein: CASSLGRNTGELFF.

The rearrangement uses TRBV27 and TRBJ1-2; tentative D call: TRBD1 (5 bases). The CDR3 has 11 amino acids. Trimming removed 8 bases from V and 7 bases from J, with 11 bases in between. Germline V CDR1 and CDR2: MNHEY, SMNVEV (reference sequence). The CDR3 DNA is TGTGCCAGCTACAGTGGGGGTGGCTACACCTTC. Translation: CASYSGGGYTF.

The rearrangement joins TRBV7-2 to TRBJ1-1; TRBD1 agrees at 9 bases. Per the germline V gene, CDR1 is SGHTA and CDR2 is FQGNSA. This CDR3 is 15 amino acids long. With 4 bases clipped from V and 11 bases from J, the junction kept 14 bases outside the gene matches. CDR3 nucleotides: TGTGCCAGCAGCTCCAAATTGGGACAGGGCCTTTGGGCTTTCTTT. Protein product: CASSSKLGQGLWAFF.

The chain recombines TRBV6-1 with TRBJ1-2, with D perhaps TRBD1 (5 bases). CDR3 length equals 13 residues. Germline-derived CDR1 and CDR2 are MNHNS and SASEGT. Trimming removed 3 bases at V and 3 bases at J, with 8 bases between. CDR3 protein: CASSEQGDYGYTF. As DNA, the CDR3 is TGTGCCAGCAGTGAGCAGGGCGACTATGGCTACACCTTC.

The chain is built from TRBV11-2 and TRBJ2-1; D assignment may be TRBD1 or TRBD2 (5 bases each). V was clipped by 6 bases and J by 8 bases, with 11 bases between them. The CDR3 extends over 12 amino acids. Germline V gives CDR1 SGHAT, CDR2 FQNNGV. CDR3 DNA: TGTGCCAGCAGAAGAGGGGACGATGAGCAGTTCTTC. Its protein is CASRRGDDEQFF.

This chain joins TRBV10-2 and TRBJ2-7, with D perhaps being TRBD1 or TRBD2 (5 bases each). Germline assignment: CDR1 WSHSY and CDR2 SAAADI. The CDR3 covers 13 residues. With 6 bases removed from V and 2 bases from J, the gap between germline ends came to 11 bases. CDR3 coding DNA: TGCGCCAGCAGCCCCCAGGGACCCTACGAGCAGTACTTC. The encoded protein is CASSPQGPYEQYF.

This sequence joins TRBV19 and TRBJ1-4; 9 bases are a match to TRBD1. This CDR3 comprises 13 residues. In germline, CDR1 is LNHDA, CDR2 SQIVND (reference sequence). V dropped 7 bases and J dropped 10; count of bases not matched to a gene: 7. CDR3 nucleotides: TGTGCCAGTAACGGACAGGGGCTCGGAAAACTGTTTTTT. Its protein product is CASNGQGLGKLFF.

This chain connects TRBV7-2 to TRBJ2-1, with 10 bases fitting TRBD2. Trimming took 5 bases from V and 7 from J; bases not matched to a gene: 14. CDR3 length: 17 residues. From germline, CDR1 is SGHTA and CDR2 FQGNSA. The CDR3 DNA reads as TGTGCCAGCAGCCTTTGGACTAGCGGAACTAGGAGGAATGAGCAGTTCTTC. This encodes CASSLWTSGTRRNEQFF.

The chain has TRBV15 and TRBJ2-1; D is unresolved. Germline values: CDR1 LNHNV, CDR2 YYDKDF (reference sequence). V was pared by 4 bases and J by 2 bases, with 15 bases between. The CDR3 has 16 amino acids. The CDR3 DNA reads TGTGCCACCAGCAACAGAAGGGCGATACCCTACAATGAGCAGTTCTTC. This encodes CATSNRRAIPYNEQFF.

This chain links TRBV5-1 with TRBJ1-1; 9 bases are shared with TRBD1. This CDR3 is built from 16 residues. The V gene's germline CDR1 is SGHRS and CDR2 YFSETQ. V was pared by 0 bases and J by 3 bases, with 6 bases of the junction left unmatched. DNA of the CDR3: TGCGCCAGCAGCTTGGACAGGGGGCTAGGCGACACTGAAGCTTTCTTT. Translation: CASSLDRGLGDTEAFF.

The chain links TRBV7-9 to TRBJ2-6; 9 nucleotides agree with TRBD1. This CDR3 has 19 amino acids. The junction had 19 bases not matched to a gene; V was cut back by 10 bases and J by 3 bases. CDR1 is SEHNR and CDR2 is FQNEAQ in the germline V gene (reference sequence). The CDR3 DNA reads TGTGCCAAACAGAAAATTGGAACAGGGGGCGCGAATGGGGCCAACGTCCTGACTTTC. Encoded protein: CAKQKIGTGGANGANVLTF.